These 30 T cell receptor beta chains share one sample of origin, sequenced in a study of OX40 agonist ivuxolimab in advanced cancers. The assay was immunoSEQ multiplex PCR, and TCRdb's table has in-frame clones only and misses some. The sample has under 200,000 clones, approximately 94% seen once; the top ten hold 0.3% to 0.35%. Sequenced material: CD4+ or CD8+ T cells sorted from blood, taken in a trial of the OX40 agonist ivuxolimab. The receptors come from an adult with an advanced solid tumor such as melanoma, head and neck, liver or kidney cancer.

This chain links TRBV30 with TRBJ1-5, with D maybe TRBD1 (5 bases). The CDR3 is 13 residues long. The V gene lost 5 bases and the J gene lost 3 bases, with 11 bases spanning the gap. The germline CDR1 and CDR2 sequences are GTSNPN and SVGIG (reference sequence). CDR3 residues: CAWGTQSNQPQHF. DNA for the CDR3: TGTGCCTGGGGGACCCAGTCCAATCAGCCCCAGCATTTT.

The rearrangement links TRBV11-2 to TRBJ2-7; possible D gene TRBD2, 6 bases. CDR1 and CDR2 (germline): SGHAT, FQNNGV. This CDR3 contains 15 residues. With 6 bases removed from V and 3 bases from J, the gap between germline ends came to 18 bases. In DNA form, the CDR3 reads TGTGCCAGCAGGACACCGGGACTGATCATCTACGAGCAGTACTTC. It specifies CASRTPGLIIYEQYF.

The chain couples TRBV19 to TRBJ2-3, with 9 bases lining up with TRBD1. J gave up 2 bases and V 6 bases, and 12 bases lay outside the gene matches. Germline loops: CDR1 LNHDA, CDR2 SQIVND (reference sequence). The CDR3 is 17 amino acids. This CDR3 reads CASRISGTGTITDTQYF. DNA of the CDR3: TGTGCCAGTAGGATCTCCGGGACAGGGACTATCACAGATACGCAGTATTTT.

This clone was observed once. The chain uses TRBV19 and TRBJ2-1; possibly TRBD1 for D (7 bases). The CDR3 consists of 14 residues. V was shortened by 7 bases and J by 1 base, with 11 bases between the two germline ends. Germline V CDR1 and CDR2: LNHDA, SQIVND (reference sequence). CDR3 DNA: TGTGCCAGTAAGGGGGCGGGGTCCTACAATGAGCAGTTCTTC. It yields the protein CASKGAGSYNEQFF.

V gene TRBV11-2 combines with J gene TRBJ2-3, with 8 bases identical to TRBD2. The CDR3 spans 14 residues. J gave up 1 base and V 5 bases, and 2 bases lay outside the gene matches. CDR1 and CDR2 from the germline V gene are SGHAT and FQNNGV. CDR3: CASSTSGRTDTQYF. The CDR3 DNA reads as TGTGCCAGCAGCACTAGCGGACGCACAGATACGCAGTATTTT.

This clone has just one count. The chain links TRBV28 to TRBJ2-7; the D gene is possibly TRBD2 (5 bases). V was cut by 10 bases and J by 0 bases, with 13 bases left in between. The CDR3 has 13 residues. The germline V gene has CDR1 MDHEN and CDR2 SYDVKM. CDR3 DNA: TGTGCCACCCGGACGGGGATCTCCTACGAGCAGTACTTC. This sequence encodes CATRTGISYEQYF.

V and J are TRBV5-1 and TRBJ2-3, with 12 bases aligning to TRBD1. The junction had 6 bases not matched to a gene; V was cut back by 5 bases and J by 5 bases. Germline V lookup: CDR1 SGHRS, CDR2 YFSETQ. The CDR3 consists of 15 residues. The CDR3 loop is CASRPGQGARDTQYF. The CDR3 nucleotides are TGCGCCAGCAGGCCGGGACAGGGGGCGCGAGATACGCAGTATTTT.

The chain links TRBV30 to TRBJ2-1, with D possibly matching TRBD2 (6 bases). CDR3 length equals 14 residues. Germline values: CDR1 GTSNPN, CDR2 SVGIG (reference sequence). The ends were cut back, 5 bases at V and 4 bases at J, with 15 bases in the middle. CDR3 bases: TGTGCCTGGGTTTCCGGGACTGGATACAATGAGCAGTTCTTC. This gives the protein CAWVSGTGYNEQFF. The full variable domain, rest sourced from reference TRBV30 and TRBJ2-1, is SQTIHQWPATLVQPVGSPLSLECTVEGTSNPNLYWYRQAAGRGLQLLFYSVGIGQISSEVPQNLSASRPQDRQFILSSKKLLLSDSGFYLCAWVSGTGYNEQFFGPGTRLTVL.

The chain links TRBV4-3 to TRBJ2-3; D unclear. This CDR3 has 16 amino acids. The germline V gene encodes CDR1 LGHNA and CDR2 YSLEER. Trimming took off 2 bases at V and 0 bases at J, with 12 bases between the two ends. CDR3 nucleotide sequence: TGCGCCAGCAGCCAAACCGACACCTCTAGCACAGATACGCAGTATTTT. Amino acids: CASSQTDTSSTDTQYF.

This rearrangement joins TRBV28 to TRBJ2-7; TRBD1 matches 7 bases. CDR1 and CDR2 (germline): MDHEN, SYDVKM. V was pared by 6 bases and J by 2 bases, with 4 bases of the junction left unmatched. There are 13 residues in the CDR3. CDR3 sequence (DNA): TGTGCCAGCAGCAACAGGGGCCCCTACGAGCAGTACTTC. It specifies CASSNRGPYEQYF.

CDR3 coding DNA: TGTGCCAGCAGTCGATTAGCGGGAGCTTTCTACGAGCAGTACTTC. This sequence encodes CASSRLAGAFYEQYF. The chain carries TRBV6-5 and TRBJ2-5, with 9 bases matching TRBD2. The better agreement between TRBJ2-7 and the DNA end casts doubt on the J call. The germline gives CDR1 MNHEY, CDR2 SVGAGI. There are 15 residues in the CDR3.

The chain employs TRBV4-2 and TRBJ2-7; 8 bases fit TRBD2. This CDR3 is 15 amino acids long. With 1 base clipped from V and 7 bases from J, the junction kept 9 bases outside the gene matches. In germline, CDR1 is LGHNA, CDR2 YNFKEQ. The CDR3 DNA sequence: TGTGCCAGCAGCCAAGCGGGAGGGGGAGAGATGGAGCAGTACTTC. Its protein product is CASSQAGGGEMEQYF.

The DNA for the CDR3 is TGTGCCAGCAGCGCCTCTAGCGGGGACTCCTACGAGCAGTACTTC. This codes for CASSASSGDSYEQYF. The V and J genes are TRBV7-2 and TRBJ2-7; 9 nucleotides align to TRBD2. CDR1 is SGHTA, CDR2 FQGNSA, per germline. Unmatched junction bases numbered 5, after V lost 5 bases and J lost 0 bases. The CDR3 extends over 15 amino acids.

V usage is TRBV4-3 and J usage is TRBJ2-3; D remains unclear. The CDR3 covers 15 residues. Germline CDR1 and CDR2: LGHNA and YSLEER. Trimming removed 4 bases from V and 0 bases from J, with 11 bases in between. As DNA, the CDR3 is TGCGCCAGCAGCCGAAACAGTTTTAGCACAGATACGCAGTATTTT. This encodes CASSRNSFSTDTQYF.

The rearrangement joins TRBV13 to TRBJ2-2; a weak D match, TRBD2 (6 bases). CDR1 and CDR2 from the germline V gene are PRHDT and FYEKMQ (reference sequence). V gave up 4 bases and J gave up 5 bases, with 17 bases separating them. CDR3 length equals 16 residues. CDR3 coding DNA: TGTGCCAGCAGCTCCCGCGGGGAGCGGGTGACCGGGGAGCTGTTTTTT. This sequence encodes CASSSRGERVTGELFF. The complete variable domain, with remaining parts taken from reference TRBV13 and TRBJ2-2, reads AAGVIQSPRHLIKEKRETATLKCYPIPRHDTVYWYQQGPGQDPQFLISFYEKMQSDKGSIPDRFSAQQFSDYHSELNMSSLELGDSALYFCASSSRGERVTGELFFGEGSRLTVL.

The chain is built from TRBV7-2 and TRBJ2-2, with D unclear. Trimming took 0 bases from V and 6 from J, leaving 5 bases between them. This CDR3 is 13 amino acids long. The germline CDR1 and CDR2 sequences are SGHTA and FQGNSA. CDR3 region: CASSLAQAGELFF. CDR3 nucleotide sequence: TGTGCCAGCAGCTTAGCGCAGGCCGGGGAGCTGTTTTTT.

V is TRBV7-2 and J is TRBJ1-5; a weak D match, TRBD1 (5 bases). The length of the CDR3 is 15 residues. From germline, CDR1 is SGHTA and CDR2 FQGNSA. V was shortened by 5 bases and J by 1 base, with 12 bases between the two germline ends. CDR3 nucleotide sequence: TGTGCCAGCAGCAAAGGGGATGTCAGCAATCAGCCCCAGCATTTT. It translates to CASSKGDVSNQPQHF.

The chain is built from TRBV6-1 and TRBJ2-1; D is perhaps TRBD2 (5 bases). Looked up from germline, CDR1 is MNHNS and CDR2 is SASEGT. Trimming removed 6 bases from V and 8 bases from J, with 11 bases in between. This CDR3 spans 12 amino acids. The CDR3 sequence: CASSQRRDEQFF. CDR3 coding DNA: TGTGCCAGCAGCCAAAGGCGGGATGAGCAGTTCTTC.

This chain joins TRBV7-9 and TRBJ1-4; TRBD1 agrees at 8 bases. The CDR3 extends over 15 amino acids. Trimming took 5 bases from V and 5 from J; bases not matched to a gene: 7. Germline V gene data show CDR1 as SEHNR and CDR2 as FQNEAQ (reference sequence). The CDR3 DNA follows: TGTGCCAGCAGCCAAGGACAGGGTTTGAATGAAAAACTGTTTTTT. It yields the protein CASSQGQGLNEKLFF.

The J gene is TRBJ1-4, the V gene TRBV2; 7 bases align to TRBD1. The trim removed 4 bases at V and 6 bases at J, leaving 5 bases unmatched. This CDR3 comprises 14 residues. Germline V gene sequence: CDR1 SNHLY, CDR2 FYNNEI. This CDR3 reads CASSVSRGDEKLFF. Written as DNA, the CDR3 is TGTGCCAGCAGTGTCAGCAGGGGGGATGAAAAACTGTTTTTT.

The chain combines TRBV18 with TRBJ2-7; 8 nucleotides agree with TRBD1. Trimming removed 5 bases from V and 4 bases from J; junction bases left unmatched: 4. Germline lookup yields CDR1 KGHSH and CDR2 LQKENI. The CDR3 has 13 residues. The CDR3 reads CASSSDRGYEQYF. Here the CDR3 DNA reads TGTGCCAGCTCATCCGACAGGGGATACGAGCAGTACTTC.

CDR3 DNA: TGTGCCAGCAGCCAGGGACAACTAGCCAAAAACATTCAGTACTTC. Its translation is CASSQGQLAKNIQYF. The genes are TRBV5-8 and TRBJ2-4; tentative D call: TRBD1 (6 bases). Germline V gives CDR1 SGHTS, CDR2 YDEGEE. The CDR3 runs 15 residues. V shed 4 bases and J shed 0 bases, with 11 bases lying between them.

The chain carries TRBV18 and TRBJ1-4; perhaps TRBD1 as D (5 bases). Germline CDR1 and CDR2: KGHSH and LQKENI. This CDR3 has 14 amino acids. The V end lost 4 bases, the J end lost 8 bases, and 14 bases lay between the germline ends. The CDR3 is CASSLGGGKEKLFF. The DNA of the CDR3 is TGTGCCAGCTCACTCGGCGGGGGGAAAGAAAAACTGTTTTTT.

V usage is TRBV5-1 and J usage is TRBJ1-1, with D possibly matching TRBD1 (6 bases). The CDR3 is 15 amino acids. Trimming removed 2 bases at V and 0 bases at J, with 11 bases between. The germline V gene has CDR1 SGHRS and CDR2 YFSETQ. This CDR3 reads CASSLFRGMNTEAFF. The CDR3 DNA follows: TGCGCCAGCAGCTTATTCAGGGGTATGAACACTGAAGCTTTCTTT. The full variable domain, in which reference TRBV5-1 and TRBJ1-1 provide the parts outside the CDR3, is KAGVTQTPRYLIKTRGQQVTLSCSPISGHRSVSWYQQTPGQGLQFLFEYFSETQRNKGNFPGRFSGRQFSNSRSEMNVSTLELGDSALYLCASSLFRGMNTEAFFGQGTRLTVV.

V usage is TRBV5-6 and J usage is TRBJ1-1; no clear D. The CDR3 spans 14 residues. The germline V and J ends were trimmed by 2 bases and 1 base, with 9 bases remaining between them. Germline V gene lookup returns CDR1 SGHDT and CDR2 YYEEEE. Here the CDR3 DNA reads TGTGCCAGCAGCTTCGGCCTTCGGAACACTGAAGCTTTCTTT. This encodes CASSFGLRNTEAFF.

This clone is a singleton in its sample. This sequence joins TRBV7-2 and TRBJ1-4, with D uncertain. Germline CDR1 and CDR2: SGHTA and FQGNSA. This CDR3 has 15 amino acids. With 3 bases removed from V and 8 bases from J, the gap between germline ends came to 16 bases. In DNA form, the CDR3 reads TGTGCCAGCAGCTTTTTGTCGGGAGATGGGGAAAAACTGTTTTTT. This sequence encodes CASSFLSGDGEKLFF.

V and J are TRBV28 and TRBJ1-5; D may be TRBD1 (5 bases). CDR3 length: 16 amino acids. Germline CDR1 and CDR2: MDHEN and SYDVKM. Trimming took 6 bases from V and 2 from J, leaving 17 bases between them. This chain's CDR3 is CASSPLGGGGNQPQHF. CDR3 sequence (DNA): TGTGCCAGCAGCCCCTTGGGGGGTGGCGGCAATCAGCCCCAGCATTTT.

This chain joins TRBV7-2 and TRBJ2-6; D gene ambiguous. The CDR3 spans 14 residues. V lost 5 bases and J lost 4, with 9 bases in between. Germline CDR1 SGHTA, CDR2 FQGNSA. The CDR3 is CASSGMNGANVLTF. The DNA of the CDR3 is TGTGCCAGCAGCGGTATGAACGGGGCCAACGTCCTGACTTTC.

The J gene is TRBJ2-7, the V gene TRBV27, with D perhaps matching TRBD1 (6 bases). Germline values: CDR1 MNHEY, CDR2 SMNVEV (reference sequence). This CDR3 contains 15 residues. V lost 3 bases and J 2 bases, leaving 14 bases between the germline ends. The CDR3 loop is CASSLGHSSTYEQYF. The DNA for the CDR3 is TGTGCCAGCAGTTTGGGACATTCCTCCACCTACGAGCAGTACTTC.

The CDR3 here is CASSPGLAGVYEQYF. CDR3 nucleotide sequence: TGTGCCAGCTCACCGGGACTAGCGGGAGTCTACGAGCAGTACTTC. V gene TRBV18 combines with J gene TRBJ2-7, with 14 bases matching TRBD2. The CDR3 has 15 residues. Trimming cost V 3 bases and J 3 bases; bases outside gene matches: 1. Germline loops: CDR1 KGHSH, CDR2 LQKENI.